The 11 T cell receptor beta chains presented below share a single source sample, sequenced in a study of OX40 agonist ivuxolimab in advanced cancers. Sequenced by immunoSEQ multiplex PCR; TCRdb stores in-frame clones only, minus some. Seen here are 50,000 to 75,000 clones, 80% to 90% observed once, and the top ten hold roughly 1.2%. Sequencing used CD4+ or CD8+ T cells sorted from blood, obtained in a trial of the OX40 agonist ivuxolimab. Receptor source: an adult with an advanced solid tumor such as melanoma, head and neck, liver or kidney cancer.

The chain links TRBV18 to TRBJ2-1; 9 bases line up with TRBD2. The CDR3 contains 17 residues. Per the germline V gene, CDR1 is KGHSH and CDR2 is LQKENI. J was trimmed by 7 bases and V by 1 base; bases with no gene match: 11. The CDR3: CASSPRTSSGGTNEQFF. In DNA, the CDR3 is TGTGCCAGCTCACCACGCACTAGTAGCGGGGGTACGAATGAGCAGTTCTTC. Combining the CDR3 with reference TRBV18 and TRBJ2-1 gives the whole variable domain NAGVMQNPRHLVRRRGQEARLRCSPMKGHSHVYWYRQLPEEGLKFMVYLQKENIIDESGMPKERFSAEFPKEGPSILRIQQVVRGDSAAYFCASSPRTSSGGTNEQFFGPGTRLTVL.

CDR3 coding DNA: TGTGCCAGCTCACCATCGCCCGGGACTGACTATGGCTACACCTTC. Protein product: CASSPSPGTDYGYTF. The V call is TRBV18, the J call TRBJ1-2; D perhaps matches TRBD1 (5 bases). CDR1 is KGHSH and CDR2 is LQKENI in the germline V gene. The ends were cut back, 2 bases at V and 3 bases at J, with 13 bases in the middle. The CDR3 loop spans 15 amino acids. Filled out from reference TRBV18 and TRBJ1-2, the complete variable domain reads NAGVMQNPRHLVRRRGQEARLRCSPMKGHSHVYWYRQLPEEGLKFMVYLQKENIIDESGMPKERFSAEFPKEGPSILRIQQVVRGDSAAYFCASSPSPGTDYGYTFGSGTRLTVV.

The V and J genes are TRBV5-8 and TRBJ2-1; D remains unclear. The V end lost 4 bases, the J end lost 7 bases, and 15 bases lay between the germline ends. CDR3 length equals 14 residues. Germline CDR1 reads SGHTS; CDR2 reads YDEGEE. CDR3 protein: CASSPAPSVNEQFF. The CDR3 DNA reads TGTGCCAGCAGCCCCGCCCCTAGTGTTAATGAGCAGTTCTTC.

The rearrangement joins TRBV5-1 to TRBJ2-7; no reliable D call. V was pared by 4 bases and J by 2 bases, with 16 bases between. Germline loops: CDR1 SGHRS, CDR2 YFSETQ. There are 15 residues in the CDR3. The CDR3 DNA is TGCGCCAGCAGCGGGTCGTCCAACAGTGCCTACGAGCAGTACTTC. It yields the protein CASSGSSNSAYEQYF.

The rearrangement joins TRBV6-5 to TRBJ2-7; D perhaps matches TRBD2 (6 bases). The CDR3 has 13 amino acids. The V gene's germline CDR1 is MNHEY and CDR2 SVGAGI. V was trimmed by 4 bases and J by 3 bases, leaving 10 bases between them. The CDR3 region is CASSFGGVYEQYF. CDR3 DNA sequence: TGTGCCAGCAGTTTCGGGGGAGTCTACGAGCAGTACTTC.

The rearrangement joins TRBV7-3 to TRBJ2-1; no clear D gene. Trimming pared 4 bases from V and 8 bases from J, leaving 12 bases between. Germline CDR1 and CDR2: SGHTA and FQGTGA. This CDR3 comprises 13 residues. CDR3 bases: TGTGCCAGCAGCTCCCCGGGTTTGGATGAGCAGTTCTTC. The encoded protein is CASSSPGLDEQFF.

The chain couples TRBV19 to TRBJ2-1; perhaps D is TRBD1 or TRBD2 (5 bases each). The germline gives CDR1 LNHDA, CDR2 SQIVND (reference sequence). This CDR3 has 14 amino acids. The ends were cut back, 3 bases at V and 6 bases at J, with 12 bases in the middle. CDR3 in DNA: TGTGCCAGTAGTATGAACTTTGGGGGCAATGAGCAGTTCTTC. Translating it yields CASSMNFGGNEQFF.

The genes are TRBV2 and TRBJ1-1, with 8 bases lining up with TRBD1. The ends lost 4 bases at V and 1 base at J; junction bases unmatched: 5. Germline V gene lookup returns CDR1 SNHLY and CDR2 FYNNEI. CDR3 length: 15 residues. This CDR3 is CASSGYRGTNTEAFF. For the CDR3, the DNA is TGTGCCAGCAGTGGTTACAGGGGGACGAACACTGAAGCTTTCTTT.

Concerning this clone: The sample carries other DNA sequences with the same CDR3. V gene TRBV19 combines with J gene TRBJ1-1; TRBD1 aligns across 7 bases. Germline CDR1 LNHDA, CDR2 SQIVND (reference sequence). The length of the CDR3 is 15 residues. The ends lost 5 bases at V and 0 bases at J; junction bases unmatched: 6. The CDR3 loop is CASSPLTGMNTEAFF. DNA of the CDR3: TGTGCCAGTAGTCCTCTGACAGGGATGAACACTGAAGCTTTCTTT.

In its sample, this clone was seen once. This chain connects TRBV6-5 to TRBJ1-4; D is unclear. CDR3 length: 11 residues. Trimming removed 7 bases at V and 1 base at J, with 1 base between. Looked up from germline, CDR1 is MNHEY and CDR2 is SVGAGI. CDR3 sequence reads: CASKTNEKLFF. The CDR3 DNA follows: TGTGCCAGCAAAACTAATGAAAAACTGTTTTTT.

V and J are TRBV7-3 and TRBJ1-1; possible D gene TRBD1, 6 bases. Looked up from germline, CDR1 is SGHTA and CDR2 is FQGTGA. This CDR3 contains 15 residues. The V end was cut by 5 bases, the J end by 1 base, with 14 bases between. This CDR3 reads CASSPRGGPNTEAFF. CDR3 bases: TGTGCCAGCAGCCCCCGTGGGGGCCCGAACACTGAAGCTTTCTTT. The full variable domain, its missing parts supplied by reference TRBV7-3 and TRBJ1-1, is GAGVSQTPSNKVTEKGKYVELRCDPISGHTALYWYRQSLGQGPEFLIYFQGTGAADDSGLPNDRFFAVRPEGSVSTLKIQRTERGDSAVYLCASSPRGGPNTEAFFGQGTRLTVV.